Below are 16 T cell receptor beta chains sequenced from a single sample in a study of blood T cell repertoires in COVID-19. Sequencing used immunoSEQ multiplex PCR; TCRdb keeps in-frame clones, though not all of them. The sample lists over 75,000 clones, 75% to 85% occurring once. Sequencing was done on a sample of peripheral blood. The receptor source for this set is a woman between 70 and 85 years old with acute or convalescent COVID-19.

In DNA form, the CDR3 reads TGTGCCACCAGCAGAGATTTAGCGGGTAATGAAAAACTGTTTTTT. Its translation is CATSRDLAGNEKLFF. This chain uses TRBV15 with TRBJ1-4; D call uncertain. Trimming cost V 0 bases and J 4 bases, with 9 bases left between them. This CDR3 region has 15 residues. Germline V gene data show CDR1 as LNHNV and CDR2 as YYDKDF (reference sequence).

The CDR3 DNA sequence: TGCAGTGCTAGATCCAGCTATGGCTACACCTTC. Protein: CSARSSYGYTF. The rearrangement uses TRBV20-1 and TRBJ1-2; D gene ambiguous. Germline V gene lookup returns CDR1 DFQATT and CDR2 SNEGSKA (reference sequence). The CDR3 loop spans 11 amino acids. Trimming left V 2 bases short and J 4 bases short, with 5 bases between.

CDR3 DNA: TGTGCCAGCAGCCAGGCGACAGGGATCGGCTACACCTTC. Translation gives CASSQATGIGYTF. The chain uses TRBV3-1 (or the pseudogene TRBV3-2) and TRBJ1-2, with 7 bases matching TRBD1. V dropped 3 bases and J dropped 8; count of bases not matched to a gene: 6. This CDR3 spans 13 amino acids. Looked up from germline, CDR1 is LGHDT and CDR2 is YNNKEL (reference sequence).

There are a few counts of this clone. The chain has TRBV19 and TRBJ1-5, with TRBD1 matching 10 bases. Germline values: CDR1 LNHDA, CDR2 SQIVND (reference sequence). The CDR3 has 14 residues. V lost 11 bases and J lost 6; bases outside the gene matches: 10. The CDR3 reads CAGGQGGLGQPQHF. DNA for the CDR3: TGTGCCGGAGGACAGGGGGGATTAGGTCAGCCCCAGCATTTT.

The chain carries TRBV5-1 and TRBJ2-7, with D uncertain. In germline, CDR1 is SGHRS, CDR2 YFSETQ. V was clipped by 0 bases and J by 2 bases, with 6 bases between them. This CDR3 has 13 residues. The CDR3, as DNA: TGCGCCAGCAGCTTGGCCGGTACCTACGAGCAGTACTTC. Translation: CASSLAGTYEQYF.

The chain combines TRBV6-5 with TRBJ1-2; 8 bases agree with TRBD1. V lost 6 bases, J lost 4 bases, and 7 bases stayed unmatched. The CDR3 sequence is 14 residues long. The germline V gene encodes CDR1 MNHEY and CDR2 SVGAGI. As DNA, the CDR3 is TGTGCCAGCAGAGGACAGGGAGTGAGCTATGGCTACACCTTC. Translated: CASRGQGVSYGYTF.

There are a few counts of this clone. This chain joins TRBV6-5 and TRBJ2-1, with a weak D call TRBD1 (5 bases). The CDR3 consists of 16 residues. Germline V gives CDR1 MNHEY, CDR2 SVGAGI. V was clipped by 4 bases and J by 7 bases, with 20 bases between them. The CDR3 here is CASSSRSATGPNEQFF. DNA of the CDR3: TGTGCCAGCAGTTCAAGAAGCGCCACAGGTCCTAATGAGCAGTTCTTC.

CDR3 loop: CSVAGDRGVIANYGYTF. In nucleotides, the CDR3 is TGCAGCGTTGCGGGTGACAGGGGTGTTATAGCTAACTATGGCTACACCTTC. V and J are TRBV29-1 and TRBJ1-2; 8 bases align to TRBD1. CDR3 length equals 17 residues. Trimming at V came to 4 bases and at J to 0 bases, leaving 13 bases not matched to a gene. CDR1 and CDR2 from the germline V gene are SQVTM and ANQGSEA. Full variable domain (rest looked up from reference TRBV29-1 and TRBJ1-2): SAVISQKPSRDICQRGTSLTIQCQVDSQVTMMFWYRQQPGQSLTLIATANQGSEATYESGFVIDKFPISRPNLTFSTLTVSNMSPEDSSIYLCSVAGDRGVIANYGYTFGSGTRLTVV.

This chain joins TRBV5-4 and TRBJ1-2; 9 bases line up with TRBD1. Germline trimming cut 4 bases from V and 5 bases from J; bases unmatched to any gene: 6. CDR1 and CDR2 (germline): SGHNT, YYREEE (reference sequence). The CDR3 contains 14 residues. The DNA for the CDR3 is TGTGCCAGCAGCGTGGGACAGGGAAGATATGGCTACACCTTC. Protein: CASSVGQGRYGYTF.

The rearrangement joins TRBV28 to TRBJ2-1; 8 bases agree with TRBD2. The CDR3 totals 14 residues. In germline, CDR1 is MDHEN, CDR2 SYDVKM. V lost 6 bases, J lost 14 bases, and 15 bases stayed unmatched. CDR3 DNA: TGTGCCAGCAGCCAAACGGCTAGCGGGCACTGGGAGTTCTTC. Translating it yields CASSQTASGHWEFF.

The rearrangement uses TRBV9 and TRBJ2-2, with a weak D call TRBD1 (5 bases). Germline assignment: CDR1 SGDLS and CDR2 YYNGEE. The CDR3 extends over 13 amino acids. V dropped 0 bases and J dropped 6 bases, with 6 bases sitting between them. The CDR3 coding sequence is TGTGCCAGCAGCGTAGTAGGGGCCGGGGAGCTGTTTTTT. The encoded protein is CASSVVGAGELFF.

This sequence joins TRBV5-1 and TRBJ1-1; TRBD1 might be the D (5 bases). The CDR3 contains 16 residues. CDR1 is SGHRS, CDR2 YFSETQ, per germline. V was cut by 1 base and J by 0 bases, with 13 bases left in between. CDR3 nucleotide sequence: TGCGCCAGCAGCTTGTTTGCAGGACACATGAACACTGAAGCTTTCTTT. It specifies CASSLFAGHMNTEAFF.

This clone came up once. The chain employs TRBV5-4 and TRBJ1-3, with unresolved D. Germline loops: CDR1 SGHNT, CDR2 YYREEE (reference sequence). The CDR3 is 15 residues long. Trimming shortened V by 4 bases and J by 0 bases, and 11 bases separated the two germline ends. The CDR3 protein is CASSREASSGNTIYF. CDR3 sequence (DNA): TGTGCCAGCAGCCGGGAGGCCAGCTCTGGAAACACCATATATTTT.

The chain uses TRBV15 and TRBJ1-4; unclear D gene. This CDR3 is built from 13 residues. The germline gives CDR1 LNHNV, CDR2 YYDKDF (reference sequence). With 0 bases removed from V and 8 bases from J, the gap between germline ends came to 7 bases. The CDR3 here is CATSREPREKLFF. The CDR3 DNA sequence: TGTGCCACCAGCAGAGAACCCAGGGAAAAACTGTTTTTT.

The V call is TRBV6-2 or TRBV6-3, the J call TRBJ2-7, with 7 bases that match TRBD1. With V trimmed by 4 bases and J by 3 bases, 6 bases remained unmatched. The CDR3 runs to 14 residues. Germline V gives CDR1 MNHEY, CDR2 SVGEGT. CDR3 sequence: CASSSPGQSYEQYF. The CDR3, as DNA: TGTGCCAGCAGTTCCCCGGGACAGAGCTACGAGCAGTACTTC.

J is TRBJ2-3 and V is TRBV27; tentative D call: TRBD2 (6 bases). CDR1 is MNHEY, CDR2 SMNVEV, per germline (reference sequence). The length of the CDR3 is 13 residues. V lost 3 bases and J lost 3, with 7 bases in between. CDR3 nucleotide sequence: TGTGCCAGCAGTTTGGAGGGGACAGATACGCAGTATTTT. This gives the protein CASSLEGTDTQYF.